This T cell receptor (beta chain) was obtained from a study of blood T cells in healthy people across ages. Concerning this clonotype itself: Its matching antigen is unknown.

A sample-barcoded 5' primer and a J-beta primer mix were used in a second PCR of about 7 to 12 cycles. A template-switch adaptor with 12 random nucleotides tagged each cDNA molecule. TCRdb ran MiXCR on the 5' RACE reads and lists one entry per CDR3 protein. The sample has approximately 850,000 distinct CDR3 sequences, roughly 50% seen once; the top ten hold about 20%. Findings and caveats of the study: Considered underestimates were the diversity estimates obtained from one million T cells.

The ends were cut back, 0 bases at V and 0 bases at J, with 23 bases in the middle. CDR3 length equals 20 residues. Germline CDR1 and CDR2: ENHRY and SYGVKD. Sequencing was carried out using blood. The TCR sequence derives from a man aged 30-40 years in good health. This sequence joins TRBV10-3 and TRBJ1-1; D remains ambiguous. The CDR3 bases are TGTGCCATCAGTGAGTCCCGGATGGTCCCTGGAGGGCTAATGAACACTGAAGCTTTCTTT. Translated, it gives CAISESRMVPGGLMNTEAFF.